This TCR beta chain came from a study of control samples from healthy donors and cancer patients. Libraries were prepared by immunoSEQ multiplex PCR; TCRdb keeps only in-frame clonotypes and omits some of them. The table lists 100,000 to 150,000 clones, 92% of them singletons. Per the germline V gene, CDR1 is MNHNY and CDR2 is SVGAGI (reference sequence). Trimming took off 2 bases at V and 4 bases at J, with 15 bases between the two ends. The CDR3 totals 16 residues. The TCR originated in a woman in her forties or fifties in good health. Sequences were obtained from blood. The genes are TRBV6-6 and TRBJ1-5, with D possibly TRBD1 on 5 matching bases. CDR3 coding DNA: TGTGCCAGCAGTTACGGGCAGGGAGGGACTAATCAGCCCCAGCATTTT. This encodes CASSYGQGGTNQPQHF.